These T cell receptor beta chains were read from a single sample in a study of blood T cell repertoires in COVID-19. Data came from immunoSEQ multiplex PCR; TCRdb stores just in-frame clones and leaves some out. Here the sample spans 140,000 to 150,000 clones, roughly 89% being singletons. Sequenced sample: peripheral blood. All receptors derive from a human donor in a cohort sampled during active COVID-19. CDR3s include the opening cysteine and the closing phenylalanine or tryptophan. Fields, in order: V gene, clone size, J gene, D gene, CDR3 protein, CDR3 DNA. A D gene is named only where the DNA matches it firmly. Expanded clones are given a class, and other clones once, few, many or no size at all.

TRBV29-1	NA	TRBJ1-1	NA	CSVSTEINTEAFF	TGCAGCGTTTCTACAGAAATTAACACTGAAGCTTTCTTT
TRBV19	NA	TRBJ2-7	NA	CASSPSGYEQYF	TGTGCCAGTAGTCCATCGGGGTACGAGCAGTACTTC
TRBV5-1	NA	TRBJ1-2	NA	CASSLVGGANGYTF	TGCGCCAGCAGCTTGGTGGGGGGGGCCAATGGCTACACCTTC
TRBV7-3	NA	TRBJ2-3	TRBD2	CASSPGLAGVDTQYF	TGTGCCAGCAGCCCCGGACTAGCGGGGGTGGATACGCAGTATTTT
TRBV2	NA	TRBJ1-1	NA	CASLRGGGSTEAFF	TGTGCCAGCCTGAGGGGAGGGGGGAGCACTGAAGCTTTCTTT
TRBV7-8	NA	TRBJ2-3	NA	CASSLDGRTDTQYF	TGTGCCAGCAGCTTAGACGGGAGAACAGATACGCAGTATTTT
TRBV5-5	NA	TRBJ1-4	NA	CASSLGTTNEKLFF	TGTGCCAGCAGCTTGGGTACAACTAATGAAAAACTGTTTTTT
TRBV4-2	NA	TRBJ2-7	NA	CASSQEGDWGEQYF	TGTGCCAGCAGCCAGGAAGGGGACTGGGGGGAGCAGTACTTC
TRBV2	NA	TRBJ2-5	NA	CASSGQVQETQYF	TGTGCCAGCAGTGGCCAGGTCCAAGAGACCCAGTACTTC
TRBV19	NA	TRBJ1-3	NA	CASGRGSGNTIYF	TGTGCCAGTGGAAGGGGGTCTGGAAACACCATATATTTT
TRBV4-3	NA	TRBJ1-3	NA	CASSQVSAGSGNTIYF	TGCGCCAGCAGCCAAGTCTCGGCAGGGTCTGGAAACACCATATATTTT
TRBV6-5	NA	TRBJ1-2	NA	CASSYSPGGAGYTF	TGTGCCAGCAGTTACTCTCCGGGAGGAGCCGGCTACACCTTC
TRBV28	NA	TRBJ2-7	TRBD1	CASSFINRGVYEQYF	TGTGCCAGCAGTTTTATCAACAGGGGGGTCTACGAGCAGTACTTC
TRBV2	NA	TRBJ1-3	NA	CASSEWQGNTIYF	TGTGCCAGCAGTGAATGGCAGGGAAACACCATATATTTT
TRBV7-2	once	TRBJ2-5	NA	CASSLLRQETQYF	TGTGCCAGCAGCTTATTGCGTCAAGAGACCCAGTACTTC
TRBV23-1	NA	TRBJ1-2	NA	CASSLDLSNYGYTF	TGCGCCAGCAGTCTTGACTTATCCAACTATGGCTACACCTTC
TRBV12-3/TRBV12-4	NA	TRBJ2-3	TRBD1	CASSLGTADTQYF	TGTGCCAGCAGTCTAGGGACAGCAGATACGCAGTATTTT
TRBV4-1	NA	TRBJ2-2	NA	CASSPVYTGELFF	TGCGCCAGCAGCCCGGTTTACACCGGGGAGCTGTTTTTT
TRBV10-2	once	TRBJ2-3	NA	CASRLSRPTTDTQYF	TGCGCCAGCAGGCTTTCGCGGCCGACTACAGATACGCAGTATTTT
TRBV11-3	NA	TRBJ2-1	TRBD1	CASSAHRGRDEQFF	TGTGCCAGCAGCGCGCACAGGGGGCGAGATGAGCAGTTCTTC
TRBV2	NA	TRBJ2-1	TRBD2	CASSPGLAEFF	TGTGCCAGCAGCCCAGGACTAGCGGAGTTCTTC
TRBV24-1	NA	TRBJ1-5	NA	CATSGGLGQPQHF	TGTGCCACCAGTGGAGGGCTCGGGCAGCCCCAGCATTTT